The 21 T cell receptor beta chains below come from one sample, sequenced in a study of identical twins. TCRdb re-derived calls from the 5' RACE reads in MiXCR, one entry per CDR3 protein. The sample lists under 900,000 distinct CDR3 sequences; about 18% were seen once. Separately, the same data were catalogued under a study of T cells expressing NK-cell markers.

Input material: PBMCs. The source of these receptors is a woman in her late teens or twenties in good health.

The chain links TRBV5-1 to TRBJ2-3; TRBD1 matches 10 bases. This CDR3 is built from 15 residues. Germline values: CDR1 SGHRS, CDR2 YFSETQ. The V and J ends lost 4 bases and 5 bases, in that order; junction bases with no gene match: 7. The CDR3 loop reads CASSKDRGALDTQYF. The CDR3 coding sequence is TGCGCCAGCAGCAAGGACAGGGGGGCCTTAGATACGCAGTATTTT.

The J gene is TRBJ2-1, the V gene TRBV7-2; a weak D match, TRBD1 (6 bases). Germline CDR1 and CDR2: SGHTA and FQGNSA. The CDR3 has 13 residues. The V end lost 5 bases, the J end lost 5 bases, and 10 bases lay between the germline ends. CDR3 bases: TGTGCCAGCAGCAGACAGGCGAACAATGAGCAGTTCTTC. Its protein is CASSRQANNEQFF.

The chain is built from TRBV7-9 and TRBJ2-7; possibly TRBD2 for D (6 bases). The CDR3 has 14 residues. V was cut by 1 base and J by 6 bases, with 13 bases left in between. Germline CDR1 is SEHNR and CDR2 is FQNEAQ (reference sequence). CDR3 nucleotide sequence: TGTGCCAGCAGCTTAGGGGGACTGAGTGCCGAGCAGTACTTC. Protein sequence: CASSLGGLSAEQYF.

This clonotype came up a few times. CDR3 sequence (DNA): TGTGCCAGCGGAACTCGGGGAGCACGCGAGACCCAGTACTTC. Protein: CASGTRGARETQYF. The genes are TRBV6-1 and TRBJ2-5; tentative D call: TRBD2 (5 bases). Trimming removed 8 bases at V and 5 bases at J, with 18 bases between. The CDR3 totals 14 residues. Germline loops: CDR1 MNHNS, CDR2 SASEGT.

This clonotype has only a few counts. This chain links TRBV10-3 with TRBJ2-1, with 10 bases fitting TRBD2. Germline loops: CDR1 ENHRY, CDR2 SYGVKD. J was trimmed by 5 bases and V by 5 bases; bases with no gene match: 3. The CDR3 loop spans 14 amino acids. For the CDR3, the DNA is TGTGCCATCAGTCAGCTAGCGGGAGACAATGAGCAGTTCTTC. Translated, it gives CAISQLAGDNEQFF.

The V and J genes are TRBV20-1 and TRBJ2-7, with unresolved D. Trimming removed 3 bases at V and 0 bases at J, with 12 bases between. The germline V gene encodes CDR1 DFQATT and CDR2 SNEGSKA (reference sequence). This CDR3 has 14 residues. In DNA form, the CDR3 reads TGCAGTGCTAGTAGCCCAAGGGACTCCTACGAGCAGTACTTC. Its translation: CSASSPRDSYEQYF.

The chain joins TRBV29-1 to TRBJ2-1; D unresolved. V was cut by 0 bases and J by 0 bases, with 9 bases left in between. CDR1 and CDR2 from the germline V gene are SQVTM and ANQGSEA. CDR3 size: 15 residues. The CDR3 spells CSVEDVQSSYNEQFF. The CDR3 DNA reads TGCAGCGTTGAAGATGTTCAGAGCTCCTACAATGAGCAGTTCTTC.

V gene TRBV5-1 combines with J gene TRBJ1-2; 7 bases agree with TRBD1. Germline V CDR1 and CDR2: SGHRS, YFSETQ. There are 13 residues in the CDR3. V shed 5 bases and J 10 bases; nucleotides not matched to a gene: 11. CDR3: CASSTDRDTHYTF. Here the CDR3 DNA reads TGCGCCAGCAGTACCGACAGGGATACCCACTACACCTTC. Based on the CDR3 plus reference TRBV5-1 and TRBJ1-2, the full variable domain is KAGVTQTPRYLIKTRGQQVTLSCSPISGHRSVSWYQQTPGQGLQFLFEYFSETQRNKGNFPGRFSGRQFSNSRSEMNVSTLELGDSALYLCASSTDRDTHYTFGSGTRLTVV.

The V and J genes are TRBV7-9 and TRBJ1-5; D is uncertain. This CDR3 spans 13 amino acids. Trimming removed 5 bases at V and 9 bases at J, with 14 bases between. Germline-derived CDR1 and CDR2 are SEHNR and FQNEAQ (reference sequence). This chain's CDR3 is CASSLRPDLPQHF. The CDR3 DNA reads TGTGCCAGCAGCCTTCGCCCCGACCTGCCCCAGCATTTT.

This clonotype was seen a few times. The chain employs TRBV9 and TRBJ2-3; D is uncertain. Trimming removed 1 base from V and 0 bases from J, with 6 bases in between. Germline loops: CDR1 SGDLS, CDR2 YYNGEE. This CDR3 spans 14 amino acids. CDR3 in amino acids: CASSVKPSTDTQYF. In DNA, the CDR3 is TGTGCCAGCAGCGTAAAACCCAGCACAGATACGCAGTATTTT.

This clonotype was counted only a few times. This chain connects TRBV5-1 to TRBJ2-7, with TRBD1 matching over 9 bases. The V gene end was trimmed by 3 bases and the J gene end by 7 bases; junction bases not matched to a gene: 8. CDR1 SGHRS and CDR2 YFSETQ come from the germline V gene. This CDR3 spans 14 amino acids. CDR3 DNA sequence: TGCGCCAGCAGCTGGGGGGGACAGGGAAAGGAGCAGTACTTC. Amino acids: CASSWGGQGKEQYF.

This chain connects TRBV5-1 to TRBJ2-7; the D is unclear. Per the germline V gene, CDR1 is SGHRS and CDR2 is YFSETQ. V shed 3 bases and J shed 0 bases, with 10 bases lying between them. This CDR3 comprises 14 residues. The CDR3 loop is CASSSQPSSYEQYF. The CDR3 DNA reads as TGCGCCAGCAGCTCGCAACCAAGCTCCTACGAGCAGTACTTC.

CDR3 protein: CASASPPTDTQYF. The CDR3 DNA sequence: TGCGCCAGCGCCTCTCCTCCGACAGATACGCAGTATTTT. V and J are TRBV5-1 and TRBJ2-3; no reliable D call. This CDR3 spans 13 amino acids. CDR1 and CDR2 (germline): SGHRS, YFSETQ. V was shortened by 7 bases and J by 3 bases, with 12 bases between the two germline ends. Complete variable domain (other parts from reference TRBV5-1 and TRBJ2-3): KAGVTQTPRYLIKTRGQQVTLSCSPISGHRSVSWYQQTPGQGLQFLFEYFSETQRNKGNFPGRFSGRQFSNSRSEMNVSTLELGDSALYLCASASPPTDTQYFGPGTRLTVL.

The chain combines TRBV11-2 with TRBJ2-7; the D gene is possibly TRBD2 (6 bases). Trimming shortened V by 2 bases and J by 4 bases, and 18 bases separated the two germline ends. The CDR3 length is 16 residues. Germline lookup yields CDR1 SGHAT and CDR2 FQNNGV. Here the CDR3 reads CASSLISGGRSYEQYF. The CDR3 DNA is TGTGCCAGCAGCTTAATATCCGGGGGACGGTCATACGAGCAGTACTTC.

V usage is TRBV20-1 and J usage is TRBJ2-3, with 10 bases matching TRBD1. The CDR3 is 15 amino acids. Germline V gene sequence: CDR1 DFQATT, CDR2 SNEGSKA (reference sequence). V shed 4 bases, J shed 5 bases, and the junction held 9 bases outside the gene matches. The CDR3 DNA reads as TGCAGTGCTACTGGGCGACAGGGGGCGCAAGATACGCAGTATTTT. Translating gives CSATGRQGAQDTQYF.

This rearrangement joins TRBV5-6 to TRBJ2-2, with TRBD1 identical over 9 bases. Germline assignment: CDR1 SGHDT and CDR2 YYEEEE. This CDR3 comprises 15 residues. The V gene end was trimmed by 4 bases and the J gene end by 3 bases; junction bases not matched to a gene: 4. The CDR3, as DNA: TGTGCCAGCAGCAGGGACAGGGCGCACACCGGGGAGCTGTTTTTT. Its translation is CASSRDRAHTGELFF.

The table lists this clonotype with a few counts. The chain employs TRBV20-1 and TRBJ2-3; 7 nucleotides align to TRBD1. The CDR3 extends over 13 amino acids. Germline V gene sequence: CDR1 DFQATT, CDR2 SNEGSKA (reference sequence). The ends lost 4 bases at V and 6 bases at J; junction bases unmatched: 7. CDR3 in DNA: TGCAGTGCTAACCGGGACAGTGCTGATACGCAGTATTTT. Its translation is CSANRDSADTQYF.

This chain connects TRBV18 to TRBJ2-7; D is unresolved. The CDR3 consists of 15 residues. Germline lookup yields CDR1 KGHSH and CDR2 LQKENI. The V and J ends lost 0 bases and 2 bases respectively, with 11 bases between them. CDR3 DNA: TGTGCCAGCTCACCACCTAGTCAGGCAGCCTACGAGCAGTACTTC. Encoded protein: CASSPPSQAAYEQYF.

The rearrangement joins TRBV7-2 to TRBJ1-2, with 8 nucleotides matching TRBD1. The CDR3 runs 17 residues. The V segment lost 1 base and the J segment 1 base; nucleotides outside the gene matches: 8. Germline CDR1 reads SGHTA; CDR2 reads FQGNSA. CDR3 sequence reads: CASSLGFSGGLNYGYTF. The CDR3 DNA reads TGTGCCAGCAGCTTAGGTTTCTCAGGGGGCCTTAACTATGGCTACACCTTC.

In its sample, this clonotype was seen a few times. This chain connects TRBV20-1 to TRBJ1-1; D unresolved. The V and J ends lost 3 bases and 1 base respectively, with 9 bases between them. Germline loops: CDR1 DFQATT, CDR2 SNEGSKA (reference sequence). The CDR3 spans 13 residues. As DNA, the CDR3 is TGCAGTGCTAGTCAACAGCCGAACACTGAAGCTTTCTTT. This gives the protein CSASQQPNTEAFF.

The J gene is TRBJ2-7, the V gene TRBV18, with 7 bases fitting TRBD1. CDR1 is KGHSH and CDR2 is LQKENI in the germline V gene. The J segment lost 5 bases and the V segment lost 1 base, leaving 8 bases of the junction unmatched. The CDR3 has 15 residues. CDR3 bases: TGTGCCAGCTCACCACAGGGGGCGCTTGGGGACGAGCAGTACTTC. Translated, it gives CASSPQGALGDEQYF. Complete variable domain (other parts from reference TRBV18 and TRBJ2-7): NAGVMQNPRHLVRRRGQEARLRCSPMKGHSHVYWYRQLPEEGLKFMVYLQKENIIDESGMPKERFSAEFPKEGPSILRIQQVVRGDSAAYFCASSPQGALGDEQYFGPGTRLTVT.